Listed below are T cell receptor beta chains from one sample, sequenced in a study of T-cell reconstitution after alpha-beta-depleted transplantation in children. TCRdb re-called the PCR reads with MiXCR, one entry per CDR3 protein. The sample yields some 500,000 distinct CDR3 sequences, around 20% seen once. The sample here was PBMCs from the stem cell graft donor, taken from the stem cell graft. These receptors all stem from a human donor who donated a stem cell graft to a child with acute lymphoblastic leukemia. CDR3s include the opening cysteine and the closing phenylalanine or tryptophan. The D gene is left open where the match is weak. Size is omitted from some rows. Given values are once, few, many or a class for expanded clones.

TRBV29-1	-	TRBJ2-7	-	CSVQLGPYEQYF	TGCAGCGTTCAACTAGGCCCCTACGAGCAGTACTTC
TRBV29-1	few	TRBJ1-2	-	CSVIRGSYGYTF	TGCAGCGTGATCCGGGGGAGCTATGGCTACACCTTC
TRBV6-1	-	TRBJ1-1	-	CASSPPLGVWAEAFF	TGTGCCAGCAGCCCCCCGTTGGGGGTTTGGGCTGAAGCTTTCTTT
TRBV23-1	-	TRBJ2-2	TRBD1	CASSQECDRGRGPDGELFF	TGCGCCAGCAGTCAAGAATGCGACAGGGGGCGCGGTCCCGACGGGGAGCTGTTTTTT
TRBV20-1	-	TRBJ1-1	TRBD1	CSAVRDRVNTEAFF	TGCAGTGCTGTCAGGGACAGAGTGAACACTGAAGCTTTCTTT
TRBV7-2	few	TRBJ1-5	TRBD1	CASRYRGGNQPQHF	TGTGCCAGCAGATACAGGGGCGGCAATCAGCCCCAGCATTTT
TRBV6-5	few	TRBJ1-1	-	CASSYTGSEAFF	TGTGCCAGCAGTTACACAGGCTCTGAAGCTTTCTTT
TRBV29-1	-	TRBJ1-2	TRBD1	CSAEGQGGYGYTF	TGCAGCGCTGAAGGACAGGGGGGCTATGGCTACACCTTC
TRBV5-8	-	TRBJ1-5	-	CASSLGPTGSGNQPQHF	TGTGCCAGCAGCTTGGGCCCAACAGGATCTGGCAATCAGCCCCAGCATTTT
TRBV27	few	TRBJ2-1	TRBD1	CASRLGQGNNEQFF	TGTGCCAGCAGATTGGGACAGGGAAACAATGAGCAGTTCTTC
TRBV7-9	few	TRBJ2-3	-	CASSPEAGQYF	TGTGCCAGCAGCCCCGAGGCTGGGCAGTATTTT
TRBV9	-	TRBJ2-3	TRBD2	CASSVDSGLADTQYF	TGTGCCAGCAGCGTCGATAGCGGGTTGGCAGATACGCAGTATTTT
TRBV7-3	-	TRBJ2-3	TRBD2	CASSWTSGRGDTQYF	TGTGCCAGCAGCTGGACTAGCGGGAGAGGAGATACGCAGTATTTT
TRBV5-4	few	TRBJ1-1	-	CASSLNPGTEAFF	TGTGCCAGCAGCTTGAATCCAGGCACTGAAGCTTTCTTT
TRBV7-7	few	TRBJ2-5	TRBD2	CASSSSGRKETQYF	TGTGCCAGCAGCTCTAGCGGGAGAAAAGAGACCCAGTACTTC
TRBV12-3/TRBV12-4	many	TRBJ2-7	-	CASSPQGSSYEQYF	TGTGCCAGCAGTCCCCAGGGGAGCTCCTACGAGCAGTACTTC
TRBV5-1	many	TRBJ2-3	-	CATRSEGRTDTQYF	TGCGCCACCCGGTCGGAGGGCCGCACAGATACGCAGTATTTT
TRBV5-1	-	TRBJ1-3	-	CASSLAPTSGNTIYF	TGCGCCAGCAGCTTGGCCCCGACCTCTGGAAACACCATATATTTT
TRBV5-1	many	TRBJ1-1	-	CASSLVSDTEAFF	TGCGCCAGCAGCTTGGTCTCGGACACTGAAGCTTTCTTT
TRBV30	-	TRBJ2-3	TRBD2	CAWTSGTSSSTDTQYF	TGTGCCTGGACCTCCGGGACTAGCAGTAGCACAGATACGCAGTATTTT
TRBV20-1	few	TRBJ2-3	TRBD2	CSADETSGITDTQYF	TGCAGTGCTGATGAGACTAGCGGGATAACAGATACGCAGTATTTT
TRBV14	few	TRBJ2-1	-	CASSPPGPKSYNEQFF	TGTGCCAGCAGCCCTCCGGGACCCAAATCCTACAATGAGCAGTTCTTC
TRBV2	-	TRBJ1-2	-	CASSGGRINYGYTF	TGTGCCAGCAGTGGTGGCAGAATTAACTATGGCTACACCTTC
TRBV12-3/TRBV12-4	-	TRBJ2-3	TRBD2	CASSSPGGTDTQYF	TGTGCCAGCAGCTCACCGGGGGGAACAGATACGCAGTATTTT
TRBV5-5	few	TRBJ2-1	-	CASSLEDTGITSNEQFF	TGTGCCAGCAGCTTGGAGGATACAGGGATAACTAGCAATGAGCAGTTCTTC
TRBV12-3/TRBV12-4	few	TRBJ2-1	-	CASSLSRVHEQFF	TGTGCCAGCAGTTTAAGTAGGGTCCATGAGCAGTTCTTC
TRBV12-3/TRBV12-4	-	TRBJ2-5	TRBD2	CASSSFPLAGGPVGETQYF	TGTGCCAGCAGCTCTTTTCCCCTAGCGGGAGGGCCCGTGGGCGAGACCCAGTACTTC
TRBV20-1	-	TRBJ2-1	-	CSARDRLAYNEQFF	TGCAGTGCTAGAGATAGACTAGCCTACAATGAGCAGTTCTTC
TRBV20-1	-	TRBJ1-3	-	CSAREQGSGNTIYF	TGCAGTGCTAGAGAACAGGGCTCCGGAAACACCATATATTTT
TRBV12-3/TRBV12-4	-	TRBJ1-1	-	CASSYLGSGNPEAFF	TGTGCCAGCAGCTATTTAGGTTCTGGGAACCCTGAAGCTTTCTTT
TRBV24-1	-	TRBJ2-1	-	CATRGVNEQFF	TGTGCCACCAGGGGGGTCAATGAGCAGTTCTTC
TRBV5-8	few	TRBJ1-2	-	CASTLRDAGRYKYGYTF	TGTGCCAGCACACTGAGGGACGCGGGACGCTATAAGTATGGCTACACCTTC
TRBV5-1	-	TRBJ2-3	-	CASSNKNTDTQYF	TGCGCCAGCAGCAATAAGAACACAGATACGCAGTATTTT
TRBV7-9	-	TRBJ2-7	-	CASSFFTSGQYF	TGTGCCAGCAGCTTTTTCACTTCGGGGCAGTACTTC
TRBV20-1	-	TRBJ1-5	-	CSASVPNGNQPQHF	TGCAGTGCTAGTGTGCCCAACGGCAATCAGCCCCAGCATTTT
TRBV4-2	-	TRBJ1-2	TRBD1	CASSSGDRDGYTF	TGTGCCAGCAGCTCCGGTGACAGGGATGGCTACACCTTC
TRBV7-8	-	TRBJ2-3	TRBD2	CASSLTGGGGDTQYF	TGTGCCAGCAGCTTAACCGGCGGGGGAGGAGATACGCAGTATTTT
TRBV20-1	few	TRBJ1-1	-	CSAAFLNTEAFF	TGCAGTGCAGCCTTCTTGAACACTGAAGCTTTCTTT
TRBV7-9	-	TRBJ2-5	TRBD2	CASSFLLAGERETQYF	TGTGCCAGCAGCTTTTTACTAGCGGGAGAACGAGAGACCCAGTACTTC
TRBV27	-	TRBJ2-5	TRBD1	CASSLSGQGALETQYF	TGTGCCAGCAGTTTATCGGGGCAGGGGGCCTTGGAGACCCAGTACTTC
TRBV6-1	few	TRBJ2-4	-	CATLGPGWNIQYF	TGTGCCACCCTGGGCCCCGGATGGAACATTCAGTACTTC
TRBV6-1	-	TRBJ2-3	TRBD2	CANARRAGDTDTQYF	TGTGCCAACGCCCGCAGAGCGGGAGACACGGATACGCAGTATTTT
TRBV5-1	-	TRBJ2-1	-	CASSLEGSWNEQFF	TGCGCCAGCAGCTTGGAGGGGAGTTGGAATGAGCAGTTCTTC
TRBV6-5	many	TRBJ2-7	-	CASSLGRGRGLAYEQYF	TGTGCCAGCAGCTTAGGACGGGGGCGAGGGCTAGCCTACGAGCAGTACTTC
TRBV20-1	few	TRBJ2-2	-	CSAIKEANTGELFF	TGCAGTGCTATTAAGGAAGCGAACACCGGGGAGCTGTTTTTT
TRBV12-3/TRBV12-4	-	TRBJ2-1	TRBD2	CASTPGTSGTNEQFF	TGTGCCAGCACCCCCGGGACTAGCGGGACTAATGAGCAGTTCTTC
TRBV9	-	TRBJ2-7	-	CASIGGSGEQYF	TGTGCCAGCATCGGGGGATCAGGGGAGCAGTACTTC
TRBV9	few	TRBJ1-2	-	CASSAHGQTF	TGTGCCAGCAGCGCCCACGGACAGACCTTC
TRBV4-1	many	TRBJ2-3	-	CASSQDPGGTDTQYF	TGCGCCAGCAGCCAAGACCCGGGTGGGACAGATACGCAGTATTTT
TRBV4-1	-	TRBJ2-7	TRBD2	CASSQDPGLAVEQYF	TGCGCCAGCAGCCAAGATCCCGGACTAGCTGTCGAGCAGTACTTC
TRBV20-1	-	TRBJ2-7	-	CSAPPRMNYEQYF	TGCAGTGCGCCGCCCAGGATGAACTACGAGCAGTACTTC
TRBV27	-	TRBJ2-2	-	CASSLSAIQAYTGELFF	TGTGCCAGCAGTCTTTCTGCTATACAGGCTTACACCGGGGAGCTGTTTTTT
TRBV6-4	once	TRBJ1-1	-	CASASNEGTEAFF	TGTGCCAGCGCTAGCAATGAGGGCACTGAAGCTTTCTTT
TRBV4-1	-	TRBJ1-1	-	CASTYNREATEAFF	TGCGCCAGCACCTACAACAGGGAAGCCACTGAAGCTTTCTTT